One T cell receptor (beta chain) is described in this entry. Assay: immunoSEQ multiplex PCR; the TCRdb copy retains only in-frame clones and omits some. Of roughly 2,000,000 clones in the sample, 85% to 95% were seen once. This specimen belongs to a study of shared clonotypes between healthy human individuals. CDR1 and CDR2 (germline): SEHNR, FQNEAQ (reference sequence). The CDR3 totals 17 residues. V lost 11 bases and J lost 5, with 31 bases in between. Naive CD8 populations comprised CD45RO-negative cells positively selected for CCR7, excluding terminally differentiated effector memory CD45RA+ cells.

J is TRBJ2-7 and V is TRBV7-9; perhaps TRBD1 as D (7 bases). The sequence derives from a man between 18 and 29 years old in good health. Some clones in this sample may be carry-over from other donors' samples. Material for sequencing was naive CD8+ T cells from PBMCs. The CDR3 is CASNKGGGGMVVHEQYF. The CDR3 DNA sequence: TGTGCCTCCAATAAAGGAGGGGGCGGGATGGTAGTCCACGAGCAGTACTTC.